This T cell receptor (beta chain) was retrieved from a study of Ad26.COV2.S vaccination and SARS-CoV-2 variants. General observations from the study: Analytic work on TCR breadth and depth might have understated the full extent of total T cell responses.

As for this clone: Its antigen remains unidentified.

Treatment specified: 19 received Ad26.COV2.S at low or high dose, single or two shots; roughly 5 received placebo; per-sample allocation not given. Day 63 after the first vaccine or placebo injection was the time point for sampling. The data were produced by immunoSEQ multiplex PCR, yet TCRdb's version contains in-frame clones alone and is incomplete. The table shows about half a million clones, with nearly 90% occurring only once. The source is a person aged 18-60 years who received the Ad26.COV2.S COVID-19 vaccine or a placebo. The sample in question was peripheral blood, obtained in a trial of Ad26.COV2.S vaccine versus placebo.

The chain's CDR3 is CASSPALQGTGNTIYF. The DNA of the CDR3 is TGTGCCAGCTCACCAGCATTACAGGGGACTGGAAACACCATATATTTT. The genes are TRBV18 and TRBJ1-3; 7 bases agree with TRBD1. V trimming: 2 bases; J trimming: 2 bases; junction bases outside the gene matches: 6. Germline V lookup: CDR1 KGHSH, CDR2 LQKENI. The CDR3 sequence is 16 residues long.